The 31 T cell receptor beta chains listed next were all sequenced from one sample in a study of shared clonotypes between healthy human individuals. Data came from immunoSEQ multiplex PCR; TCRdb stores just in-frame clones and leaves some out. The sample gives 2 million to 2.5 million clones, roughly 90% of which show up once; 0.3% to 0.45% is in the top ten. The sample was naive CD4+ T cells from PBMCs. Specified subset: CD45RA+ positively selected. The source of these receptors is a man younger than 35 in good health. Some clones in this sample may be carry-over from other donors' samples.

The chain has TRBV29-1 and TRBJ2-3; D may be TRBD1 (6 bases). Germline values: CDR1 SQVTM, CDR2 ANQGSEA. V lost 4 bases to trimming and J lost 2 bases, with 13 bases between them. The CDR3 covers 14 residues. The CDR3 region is CSVGQLGATDTQYF. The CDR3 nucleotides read TGCAGCGTTGGACAGCTGGGGGCCACAGATACGCAGTATTTT.

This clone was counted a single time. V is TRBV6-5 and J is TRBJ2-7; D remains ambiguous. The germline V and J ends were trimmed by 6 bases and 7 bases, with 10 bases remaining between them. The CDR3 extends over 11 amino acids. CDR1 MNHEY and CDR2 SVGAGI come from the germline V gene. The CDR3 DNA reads TGTGCCAGCAGAGCCGGCCGAGAGCAGTACTTC. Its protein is CASRAGREQYF.

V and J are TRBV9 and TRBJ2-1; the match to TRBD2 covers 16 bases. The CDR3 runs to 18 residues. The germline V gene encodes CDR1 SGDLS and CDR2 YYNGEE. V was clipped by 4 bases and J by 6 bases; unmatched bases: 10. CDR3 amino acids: CASSTGTSGREGVNEQFF. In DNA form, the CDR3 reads TGTGCCAGCAGCACCGGGACTAGCGGGAGGGAGGGGGTCAATGAGCAGTTCTTC.

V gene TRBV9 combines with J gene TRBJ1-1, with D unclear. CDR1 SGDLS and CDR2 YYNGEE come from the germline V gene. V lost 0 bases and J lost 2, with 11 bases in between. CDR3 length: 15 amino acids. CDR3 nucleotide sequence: TGTGCCAGCAGCGTAGGCAGCAGCCCAAACACTGAAGCTTTCTTT. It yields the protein CASSVGSSPNTEAFF. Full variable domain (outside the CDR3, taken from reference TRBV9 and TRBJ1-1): DSGVTQTPKHLITATGQRVTLRCSPRSGDLSVYWYQQSLDQGLQFLIQYYNGEERAKGNILERFSAQQFPDLHSELNLSSLELGDSALYFCASSVGSSPNTEAFFGQGTRLTVV.

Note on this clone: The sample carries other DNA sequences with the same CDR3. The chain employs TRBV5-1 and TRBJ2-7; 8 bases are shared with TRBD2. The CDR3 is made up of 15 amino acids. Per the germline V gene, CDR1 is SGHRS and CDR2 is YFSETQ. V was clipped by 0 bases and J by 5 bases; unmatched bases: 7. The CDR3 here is CASSLAPGLANEQYF. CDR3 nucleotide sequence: TGCGCCAGCAGCTTGGCCCCTGGACTAGCTAACGAGCAGTACTTC.

The CDR3 here is CASSQAHSSYNEQFF. In nucleotides, the CDR3 is TGTGCCAGCAGCCAAGCCCATAGCTCCTACAATGAGCAGTTCTTC. The chain has TRBV14 and TRBJ2-1; D gene uncertain. V was trimmed by 1 base and J by 0 bases, leaving 7 bases between them. The CDR3 consists of 15 residues. Germline CDR1 is SGHDN and CDR2 is FVKESK.

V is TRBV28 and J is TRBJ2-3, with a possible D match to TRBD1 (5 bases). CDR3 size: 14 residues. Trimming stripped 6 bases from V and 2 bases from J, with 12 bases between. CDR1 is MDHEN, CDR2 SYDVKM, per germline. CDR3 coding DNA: TGTGCCAGCAGACAAGACAGACACACAGATACGCAGTATTTT. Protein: CASRQDRHTDTQYF.

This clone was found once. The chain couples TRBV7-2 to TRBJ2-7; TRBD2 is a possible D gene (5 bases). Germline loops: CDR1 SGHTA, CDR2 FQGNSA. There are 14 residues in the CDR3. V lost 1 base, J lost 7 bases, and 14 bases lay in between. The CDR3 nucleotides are TGTGCCAGCAGCTTAGTCGGCGGAGAGGGTGAGCAGTACTTC. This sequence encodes CASSLVGGEGEQYF.

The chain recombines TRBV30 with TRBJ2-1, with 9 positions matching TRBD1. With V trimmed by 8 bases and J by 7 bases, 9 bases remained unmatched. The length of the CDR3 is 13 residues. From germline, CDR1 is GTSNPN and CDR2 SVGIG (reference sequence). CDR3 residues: CAHGKGQGNEQFF. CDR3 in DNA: TGTGCCCACGGAAAGGGACAGGGAAATGAGCAGTTCTTC.

The DNA of the CDR3 is TGCGCCAGCAGCCAAGGTACGGGTTGGGGGGATCAGCCCCAGCATTTT. Its protein is CASSQGTGWGDQPQHF. The chain employs TRBV4-1 and TRBJ1-5, with a weak D call TRBD1 (5 bases). The V and J ends lost 1 base and 5 bases respectively, with 15 bases between them. CDR3 length: 16 residues. Germline CDR1 reads MGHRA; CDR2 reads YSYEKL.

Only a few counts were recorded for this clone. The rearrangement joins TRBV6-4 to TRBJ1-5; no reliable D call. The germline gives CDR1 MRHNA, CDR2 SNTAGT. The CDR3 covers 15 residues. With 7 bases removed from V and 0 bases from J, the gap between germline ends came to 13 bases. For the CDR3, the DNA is TGTGCCAGCACCCACAGAACCTATAGCAATCAGCCCCAGCATTTT. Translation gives CASTHRTYSNQPQHF.

The CDR3 DNA reads TGCGCCAGCAGTCACACCGGGACACTAACCTACGAGCAGTACTTC. The encoded protein is CASSHTGTLTYEQYF. The V and J genes are TRBV4-1 and TRBJ2-7, with D tentatively TRBD1 (6 bases). V was clipped by 6 bases and J by 2 bases, with 17 bases between them. Germline V gene data show CDR1 as MGHRA and CDR2 as YSYEKL. The CDR3 is 15 amino acids.

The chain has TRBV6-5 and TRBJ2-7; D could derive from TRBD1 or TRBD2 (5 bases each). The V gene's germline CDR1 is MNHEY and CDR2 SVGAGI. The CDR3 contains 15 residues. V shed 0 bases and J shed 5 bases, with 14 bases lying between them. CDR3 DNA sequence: TGTGCCAGCAGTTACTCGATCCGGGACGCACACGAGCAGTACTTC. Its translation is CASSYSIRDAHEQYF.

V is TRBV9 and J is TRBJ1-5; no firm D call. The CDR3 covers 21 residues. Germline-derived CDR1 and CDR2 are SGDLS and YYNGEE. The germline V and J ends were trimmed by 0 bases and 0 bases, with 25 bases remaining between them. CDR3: CASSVEQRWCCNHYSNQPQHF. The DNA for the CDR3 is TGTGCCAGCAGCGTAGAACAGAGATGGTGTTGTAACCACTATAGCAATCAGCCCCAGCATTTT.

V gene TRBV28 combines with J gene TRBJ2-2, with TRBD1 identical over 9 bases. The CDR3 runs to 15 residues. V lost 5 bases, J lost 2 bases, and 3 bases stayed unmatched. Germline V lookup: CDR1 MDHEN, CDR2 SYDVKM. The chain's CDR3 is CASSPQGANTGELFF. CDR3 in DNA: TGTGCCAGCAGTCCACAGGGGGCAAACACCGGGGAGCTGTTTTTT.

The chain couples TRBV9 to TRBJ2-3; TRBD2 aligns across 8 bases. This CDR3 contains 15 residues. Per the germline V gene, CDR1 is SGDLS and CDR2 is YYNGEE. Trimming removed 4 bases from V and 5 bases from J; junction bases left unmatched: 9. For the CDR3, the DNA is TGTGCCAGCAGCTCCTTCGGGGGGGTTTTAGATACGCAGTATTTT. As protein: CASSSFGGVLDTQYF. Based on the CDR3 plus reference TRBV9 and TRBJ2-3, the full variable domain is DSGVTQTPKHLITATGQRVTLRCSPRSGDLSVYWYQQSLDQGLQFLIQYYNGEERAKGNILERFSAQQFPDLHSELNLSSLELGDSALYFCASSSFGGVLDTQYFGPGTRLTVL.

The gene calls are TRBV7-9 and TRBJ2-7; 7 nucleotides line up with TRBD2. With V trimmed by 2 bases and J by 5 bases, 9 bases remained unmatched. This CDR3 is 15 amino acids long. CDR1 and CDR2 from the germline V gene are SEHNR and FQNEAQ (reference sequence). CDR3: CASSLLGRETNEQYF. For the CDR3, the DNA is TGTGCCAGCAGCTTATTAGGGCGGGAGACGAACGAGCAGTACTTC.

The CDR3 DNA is TGTGCCAGCAGTTTCGGGACTAGCGGCACAGATACGCAGTATTTT. It translates to CASSFGTSGTDTQYF. The chain links TRBV28 to TRBJ2-3; TRBD2 matches 10 bases. Germline trimming cut 3 bases from V and 1 base from J; bases unmatched to any gene: 1. CDR1 is MDHEN and CDR2 is SYDVKM in the germline V gene. CDR3 length equals 15 residues.

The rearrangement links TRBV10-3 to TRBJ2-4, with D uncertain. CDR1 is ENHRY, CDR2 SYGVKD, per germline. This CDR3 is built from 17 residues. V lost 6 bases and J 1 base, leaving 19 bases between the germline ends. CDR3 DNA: TGTGCCATCAGCCCTACCATAACCACCGGCGCCAAAAACATTCAGTACTTC. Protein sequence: CAISPTITTGAKNIQYF.

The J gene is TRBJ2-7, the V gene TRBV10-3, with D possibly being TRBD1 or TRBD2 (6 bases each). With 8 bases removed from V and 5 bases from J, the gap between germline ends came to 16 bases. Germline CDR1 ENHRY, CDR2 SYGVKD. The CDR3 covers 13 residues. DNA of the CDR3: TGTGCCATCCGGGGGCAGGGGCGTGACGAGCAGTACTTC. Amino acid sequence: CAIRGQGRDEQYF.

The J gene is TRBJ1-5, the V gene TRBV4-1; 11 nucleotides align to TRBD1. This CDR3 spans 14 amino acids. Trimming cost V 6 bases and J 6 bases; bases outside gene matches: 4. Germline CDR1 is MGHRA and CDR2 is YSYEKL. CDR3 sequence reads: CASRRTGGGQPQHF. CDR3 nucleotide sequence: TGCGCCAGCAGACGGACAGGGGGCGGTCAGCCCCAGCATTTT.

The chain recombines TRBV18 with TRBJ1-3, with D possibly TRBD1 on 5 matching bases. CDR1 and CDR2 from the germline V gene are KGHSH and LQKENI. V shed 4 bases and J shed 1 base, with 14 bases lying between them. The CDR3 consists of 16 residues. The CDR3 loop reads CASSLGTRDSGNTIYF. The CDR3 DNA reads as TGTGCCAGCTCACTAGGGACCCGGGATTCTGGAAACACCATATATTTT.

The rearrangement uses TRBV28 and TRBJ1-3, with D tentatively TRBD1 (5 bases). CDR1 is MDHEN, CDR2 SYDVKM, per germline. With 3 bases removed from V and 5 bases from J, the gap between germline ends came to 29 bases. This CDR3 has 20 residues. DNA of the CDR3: TGTGCCAGCAGTTTCACCTCCGGGACCCGAACCCCGGGACCTAGAAACACCATATATTTT. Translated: CASSFTSGTRTPGPRNTIYF.

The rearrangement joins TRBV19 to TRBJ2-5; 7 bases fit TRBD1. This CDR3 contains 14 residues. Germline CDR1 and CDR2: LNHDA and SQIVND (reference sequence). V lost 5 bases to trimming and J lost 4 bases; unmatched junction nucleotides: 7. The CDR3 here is CASSPSGGAETQYF. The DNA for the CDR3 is TGTGCCAGTAGTCCGTCAGGGGGAGCAGAGACCCAGTACTTC.

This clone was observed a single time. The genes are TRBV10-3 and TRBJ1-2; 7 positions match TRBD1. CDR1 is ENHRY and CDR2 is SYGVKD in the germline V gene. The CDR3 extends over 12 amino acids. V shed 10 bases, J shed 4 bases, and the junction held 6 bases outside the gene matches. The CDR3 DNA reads TGTGCCAACCGACAGGGTGGCTATGGCTACACCTTC. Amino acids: CANRQGGYGYTF.

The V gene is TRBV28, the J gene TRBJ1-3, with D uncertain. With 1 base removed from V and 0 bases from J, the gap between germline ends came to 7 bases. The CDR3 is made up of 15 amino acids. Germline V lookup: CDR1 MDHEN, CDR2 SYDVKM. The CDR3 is CASSLFGHSGNTIYF. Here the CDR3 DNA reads TGTGCCAGCAGTTTATTCGGGCACTCTGGAAACACCATATATTTT.

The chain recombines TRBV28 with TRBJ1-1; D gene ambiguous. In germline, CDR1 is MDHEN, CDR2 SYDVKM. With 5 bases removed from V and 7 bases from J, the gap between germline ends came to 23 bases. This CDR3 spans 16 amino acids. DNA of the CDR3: TGTGCCAGCAGTAGAACCGGGAGCGCCATCATACTTGAAGCTTTCTTT. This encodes CASSRTGSAIILEAFF.

The CDR3: CSGLQRESYNEQFF. CDR3 in DNA: TGCAGCGGCCTCCAACGTGAATCCTACAATGAGCAGTTCTTC. The chain links TRBV29-1 to TRBJ2-1; D is ambiguous. CDR1 is SQVTM, CDR2 ANQGSEA, per germline. The CDR3 spans 14 residues. Trimming shortened V by 7 bases and J by 1 base, and 14 bases separated the two germline ends.

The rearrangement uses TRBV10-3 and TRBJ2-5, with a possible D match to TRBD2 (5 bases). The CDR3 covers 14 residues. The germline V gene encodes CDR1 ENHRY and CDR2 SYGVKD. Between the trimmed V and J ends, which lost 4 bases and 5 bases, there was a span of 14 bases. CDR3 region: CAISGARSGETQYF. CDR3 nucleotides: TGTGCCATCAGTGGGGCCCGATCGGGGGAGACCCAGTACTTC.

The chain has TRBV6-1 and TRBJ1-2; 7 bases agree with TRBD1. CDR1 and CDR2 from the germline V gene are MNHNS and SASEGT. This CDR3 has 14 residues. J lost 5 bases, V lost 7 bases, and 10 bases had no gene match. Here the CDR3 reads CASNIRQGGYGYTF. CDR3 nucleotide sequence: TGTGCCAGCAATATCCGACAGGGAGGATATGGCTACACCTTC.

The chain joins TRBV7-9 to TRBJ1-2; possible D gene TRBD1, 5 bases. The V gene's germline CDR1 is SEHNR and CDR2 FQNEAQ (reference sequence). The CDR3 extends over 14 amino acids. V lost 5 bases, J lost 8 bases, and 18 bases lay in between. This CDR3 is CASSPPGTIVGYTF. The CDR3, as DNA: TGTGCCAGCAGCCCACCGGGGACGATCGTAGGCTACACCTTC.